This entry lists 11 T cell receptor beta chains sequenced from one sample in a study of patients and donors after allogeneic stem cell transplantation. Via MiXCR, TCRdb re-called the RT-PCR reads, giving one row per CDR3 protein. The data show 800,000 to 1,000,000 distinct CDR3 sequences, with roughly 18% seen just once and roughly 6% held by the top ten. Sequencing was performed on blood, either unsorted or a sorted T cell fraction (not recorded which). These receptors came from a human donor who was either an allogeneic HSCT recipient or a stem cell or donor lymphocyte infusion donor (not recorded which). It is not recorded whose cells these are; they may come from a transplant donor.

This clonotype was counted a few times. The chain links TRBV19 to TRBJ2-1; TRBD1 matches at 8 bases. Germline V CDR1 and CDR2: LNHDA, SQIVND (reference sequence). The CDR3 spans 14 residues. Trimming cost V 8 bases and J 9 bases; bases outside gene matches: 12. CDR3: CASDSSWQGAEQFF. CDR3 nucleotides: TGTGCCAGTGATTCAAGTTGGCAGGGGGCTGAGCAGTTCTTC.

The V gene is TRBV4-3, the J gene TRBJ1-5; D may be TRBD1 (6 bases). This CDR3 contains 13 residues. Trimming stripped 4 bases from V and 6 bases from J, with 10 bases between. Per the germline V gene, CDR1 is LGHNA and CDR2 is YSLEER. The CDR3 sequence: CASSPYRAQPQHF. Here the CDR3 DNA reads TGCGCCAGCAGCCCGTACAGGGCTCAGCCCCAGCATTTT.

This clonotype was seen a few times. The gene calls are TRBV6-5 and TRBJ1-1, with D hard to call. The germline V and J ends were trimmed by 2 bases and 3 bases, with 10 bases remaining between them. This CDR3 contains 14 residues. From germline, CDR1 is MNHEY and CDR2 SVGAGI. CDR3 DNA sequence: TGTGCCAGCAGTTACAGGGTGTCGGACACTGAAGCTTTCTTT. Translation: CASSYRVSDTEAFF.

This rearrangement joins TRBV6-1 to TRBJ2-1; the match to TRBD2 covers 12 bases. CDR3 length equals 17 residues. CDR1 MNHNS and CDR2 SASEGT come from the germline V gene. Unmatched junction bases numbered 17, after V lost 8 bases and J lost 9 bases. The CDR3 reads CASATLAGGPPWGEQFF. The CDR3 nucleotides read TGTGCCAGCGCAACCCTAGCGGGGGGGCCCCCCTGGGGTGAGCAGTTCTTC.

DNA of the CDR3: TGTGCCAGCAGTTTCCAAGCGGTGACCTACGAGCAGTACTTC. Translating gives CASSFQAVTYEQYF. The chain has TRBV12-3 or TRBV12-4 and TRBJ2-7; D perhaps matches TRBD2 (5 bases). The ends were cut back, 3 bases at V and 2 bases at J, with 11 bases in the middle. This CDR3 comprises 14 residues.

The CDR3 DNA reads as TGTGCCTGGAGTGCAGGGGCCTCGAGTAATGAAAAACTGTTTTTT. It specifies CAWSAGASSNEKLFF. The rearrangement joins TRBV30 to TRBJ1-4; D may be TRBD1 (6 bases). The CDR3 has 15 residues. V was shortened by 1 base and J by 4 bases, with 13 bases between the two germline ends. The germline V gene has CDR1 GTSNPN and CDR2 SVGIG (reference sequence).

The chain carries TRBV5-1 and TRBJ2-7; 7 bases line up with TRBD1. The junction had 8 bases not matched to a gene; V was cut back by 4 bases and J by 4 bases. Germline V gene lookup returns CDR1 SGHRS and CDR2 YFSETQ. The CDR3 is made up of 14 amino acids. The CDR3 DNA reads TGCGCCAGCAGCCGGACAGGAAGGGAGTACGAGCAGTACTTC. It specifies CASSRTGREYEQYF.

This chain uses TRBV29-1 with TRBJ2-5; the D is unclear. The CDR3 length is 10 residues. Germline-derived CDR1 and CDR2 are SQVTM and ANQGSEA. With 5 bases removed from V and 2 bases from J, the gap between germline ends came to 3 bases. The CDR3 DNA is TGCAGCGTTTTACAAGAGACCCAGTACTTC. This translates into CSVLQETQYF.

This clonotype appeared a few times. The V call is TRBV6-1, the J call TRBJ1-1, with 10 bases identical to TRBD1. The CDR3 has 14 residues. V trimming: 10 bases; J trimming: 4 bases; junction bases outside the gene matches: 9. Germline loops: CDR1 MNHNS, CDR2 SASEGT. In nucleotides, the CDR3 is TGTGCCATCCGGTCGGGACAGGGGTTCACTGAAGCTTTCTTT. Translation gives CAIRSGQGFTEAFF.

This clonotype has just a few counts. This sequence joins TRBV12-3 or TRBV12-4 and TRBJ2-5; tentatively, D is TRBD2 (6 bases). Trimming took off 6 bases at V and 4 bases at J, with 15 bases between the two ends. The CDR3 is 14 residues long. DNA for the CDR3: TGTGCCAGCAGCGCTGGACTATCCTCAGAGACCCAGTACTTC. This gives the protein CASSAGLSSETQYF.

This clonotype has a handful of counts. CDR3 residues: CAISRMDRVGQPQHF. CDR3 sequence (DNA): TGTGCCATCAGTCGGATGGACAGGGTCGGTCAGCCCCAGCATTTT. This sequence joins TRBV10-3 and TRBJ1-5; 8 bases are a match to TRBD1. CDR1 ENHRY and CDR2 SYGVKD come from the germline V gene. V was pared by 5 bases and J by 6 bases, with 9 bases of the junction left unmatched. This CDR3 region has 15 residues.